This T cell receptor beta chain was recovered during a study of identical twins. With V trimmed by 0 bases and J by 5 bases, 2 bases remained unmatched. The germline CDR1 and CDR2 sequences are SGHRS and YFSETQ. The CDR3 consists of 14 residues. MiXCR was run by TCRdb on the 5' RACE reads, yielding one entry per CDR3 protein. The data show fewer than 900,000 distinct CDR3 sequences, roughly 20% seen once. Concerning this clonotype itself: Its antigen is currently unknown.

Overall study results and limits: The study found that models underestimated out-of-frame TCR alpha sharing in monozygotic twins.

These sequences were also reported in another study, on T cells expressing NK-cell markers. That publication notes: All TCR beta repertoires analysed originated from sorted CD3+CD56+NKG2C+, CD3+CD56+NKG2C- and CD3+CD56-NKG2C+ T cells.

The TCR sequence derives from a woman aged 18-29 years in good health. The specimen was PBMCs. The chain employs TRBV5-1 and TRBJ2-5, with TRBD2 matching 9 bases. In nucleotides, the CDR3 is TGCGCCAGCAGCTTGGCTAGCGGGATTGAGACCCAGTACTTC. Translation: CASSLASGIETQYF. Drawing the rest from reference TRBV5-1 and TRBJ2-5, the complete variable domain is KAGVTQTPRYLIKTRGQQVTLSCSPISGHRSVSWYQQTPGQGLQFLFEYFSETQRNKGNFPGRFSGRQFSNSRSEMNVSTLELGDSALYLCASSLASGIETQYFGPGTRLLVL.